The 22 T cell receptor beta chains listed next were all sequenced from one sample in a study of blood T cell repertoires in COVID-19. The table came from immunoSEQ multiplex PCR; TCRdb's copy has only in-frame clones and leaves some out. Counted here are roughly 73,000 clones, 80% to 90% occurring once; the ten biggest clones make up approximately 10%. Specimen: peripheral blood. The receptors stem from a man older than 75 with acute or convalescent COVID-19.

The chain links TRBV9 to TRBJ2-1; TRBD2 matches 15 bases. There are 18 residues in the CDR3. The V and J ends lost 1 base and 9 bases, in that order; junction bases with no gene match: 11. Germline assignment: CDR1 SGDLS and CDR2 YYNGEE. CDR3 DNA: TGTGCCAGCAGCGTACTGGAATGGACTAGCGGGAGGGTTGGTGAGCAGTTCTTC. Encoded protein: CASSVLEWTSGRVGEQFF.

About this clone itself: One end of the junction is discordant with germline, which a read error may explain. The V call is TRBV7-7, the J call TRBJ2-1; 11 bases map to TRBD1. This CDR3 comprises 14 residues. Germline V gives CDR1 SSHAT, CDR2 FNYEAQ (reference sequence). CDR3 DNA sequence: TGTGCTAGCAGTTTCGGACAGGGGGCGAATGAGCAGTTCTTC. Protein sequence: CASSFGQGANEQFF.

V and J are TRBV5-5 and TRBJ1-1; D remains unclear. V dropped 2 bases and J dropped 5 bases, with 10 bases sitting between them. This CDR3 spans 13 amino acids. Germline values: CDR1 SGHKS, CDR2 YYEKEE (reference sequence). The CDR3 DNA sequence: TGTGCCAGCAGCTTCCTCCCCGGGACTGAAGCTTTCTTT. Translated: CASSFLPGTEAFF.

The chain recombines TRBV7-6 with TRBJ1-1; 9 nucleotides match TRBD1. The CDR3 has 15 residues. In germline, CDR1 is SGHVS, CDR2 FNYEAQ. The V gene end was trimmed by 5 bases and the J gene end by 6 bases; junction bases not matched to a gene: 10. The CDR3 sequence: CASSPTGQGFSEAFF. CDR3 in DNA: TGTGCCAGCAGCCCCACGGGACAGGGTTTCTCTGAAGCTTTCTTT. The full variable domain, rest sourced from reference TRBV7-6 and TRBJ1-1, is GAGVSQSPRYKVTKRGQDVALRCDPISGHVSLYWYRQALGQGPEFLTYFNYEAQQDKSGLPNDRFSAERPEGSISTLTIQRTEQRDSAMYRCASSPTGQGFSEAFFGQGTRLTVV.

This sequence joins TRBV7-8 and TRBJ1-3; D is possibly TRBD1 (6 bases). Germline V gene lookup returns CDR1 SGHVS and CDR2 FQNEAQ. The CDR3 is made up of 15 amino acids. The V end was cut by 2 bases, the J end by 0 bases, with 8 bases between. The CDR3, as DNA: TGTGCCAGCAGCTTAATCAGGGGCTCTGGAAACACCATATATTTT. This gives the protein CASSLIRGSGNTIYF.

The DNA of the CDR3 is TGCGCCAGCAGCGGGACAGGGATGAACACTGAAGCTTTCTTT. Its protein is CASSGTGMNTEAFF. J is TRBJ1-1 and V is TRBV5-1, with TRBD1 identical over 9 bases. Germline trimming cut 4 bases from V and 0 bases from J; bases unmatched to any gene: 1. The CDR3 has 14 amino acids. Germline CDR1 SGHRS, CDR2 YFSETQ.

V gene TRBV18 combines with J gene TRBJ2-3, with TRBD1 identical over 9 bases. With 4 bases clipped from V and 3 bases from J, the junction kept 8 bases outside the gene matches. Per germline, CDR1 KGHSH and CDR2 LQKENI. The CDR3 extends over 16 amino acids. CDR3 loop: CASSQTQQGATDTQYF. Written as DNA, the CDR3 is TGTGCCAGCTCACAAACCCAACAGGGGGCAACAGATACGCAGTATTTT. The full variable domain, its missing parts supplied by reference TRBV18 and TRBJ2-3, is NAGVMQNPRHLVRRRGQEARLRCSPMKGHSHVYWYRQLPEEGLKFMVYLQKENIIDESGMPKERFSAEFPKEGPSILRIQQVVRGDSAAYFCASSQTQQGATDTQYFGPGTRLTVL.

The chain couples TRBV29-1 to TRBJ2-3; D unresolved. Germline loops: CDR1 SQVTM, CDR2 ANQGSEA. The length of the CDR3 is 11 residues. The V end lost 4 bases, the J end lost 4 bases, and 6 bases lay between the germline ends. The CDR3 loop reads CSVAGADTQYF. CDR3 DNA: TGCAGCGTTGCAGGCGCAGATACGCAGTATTTT.

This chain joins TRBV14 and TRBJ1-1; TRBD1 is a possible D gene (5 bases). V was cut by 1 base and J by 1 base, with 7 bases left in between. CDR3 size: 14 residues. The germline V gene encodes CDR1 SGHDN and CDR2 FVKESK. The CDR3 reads CASSQGQGNTEAFF. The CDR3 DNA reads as TGTGCCAGCAGCCAAGGGCAGGGGAACACTGAAGCTTTCTTT.

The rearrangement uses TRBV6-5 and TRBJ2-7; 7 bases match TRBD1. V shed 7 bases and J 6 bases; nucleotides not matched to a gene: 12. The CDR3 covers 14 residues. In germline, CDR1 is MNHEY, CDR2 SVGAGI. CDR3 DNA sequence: TGTGCCAGCAACGCCGGGACAGTATTCCTCGAGCAGTACTTC. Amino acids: CASNAGTVFLEQYF.

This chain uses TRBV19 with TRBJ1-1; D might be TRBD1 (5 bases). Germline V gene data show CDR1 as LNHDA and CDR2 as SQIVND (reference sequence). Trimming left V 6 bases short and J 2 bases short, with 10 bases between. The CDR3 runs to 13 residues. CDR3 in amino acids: CASSLTGNTEAFF. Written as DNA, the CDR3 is TGTGCCAGTAGCCTTACAGGAAACACTGAAGCTTTCTTT. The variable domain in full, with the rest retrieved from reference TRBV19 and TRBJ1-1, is DGGITQSPKYLFRKEGQNVTLSCEQNLNHDAMYWYRQDPGQGLRLIYYSQIVNDFQKGDIAEGYSVSREKKESFPLTVTSAQKNPTAFYLCASSLTGNTEAFFGQGTRLTVV.

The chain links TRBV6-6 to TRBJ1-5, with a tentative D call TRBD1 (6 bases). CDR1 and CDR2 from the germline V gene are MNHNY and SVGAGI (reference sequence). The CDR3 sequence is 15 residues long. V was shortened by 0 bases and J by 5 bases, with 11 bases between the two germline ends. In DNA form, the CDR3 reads TGTGCCAGCAGTTACTCGCAAGGGGGTTATCAGCCCCAGCATTTT. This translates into CASSYSQGGYQPQHF.

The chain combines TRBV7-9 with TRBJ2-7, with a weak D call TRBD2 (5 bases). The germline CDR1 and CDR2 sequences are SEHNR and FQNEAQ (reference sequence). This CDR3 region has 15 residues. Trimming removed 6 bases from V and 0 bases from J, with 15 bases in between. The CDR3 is CASRPPTGSSYEQYF. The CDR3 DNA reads TGTGCCAGCAGACCCCCGACGGGGAGCTCCTACGAGCAGTACTTC.

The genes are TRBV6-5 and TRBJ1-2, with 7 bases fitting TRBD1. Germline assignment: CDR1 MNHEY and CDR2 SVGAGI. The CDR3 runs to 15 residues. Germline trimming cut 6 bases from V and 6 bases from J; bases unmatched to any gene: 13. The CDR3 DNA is TGTGCCAGCAGCGACAGACAGGGCTTATTGAATGGCTACACCTTC. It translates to CASSDRQGLLNGYTF.

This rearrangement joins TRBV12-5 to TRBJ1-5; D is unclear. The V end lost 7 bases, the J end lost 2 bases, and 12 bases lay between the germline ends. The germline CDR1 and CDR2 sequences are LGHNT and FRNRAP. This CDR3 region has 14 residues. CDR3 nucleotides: TGTGCTAGTGTCCCGACCGGGGGCAATCAGCCCCAGCATTTT. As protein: CASVPTGGNQPQHF.

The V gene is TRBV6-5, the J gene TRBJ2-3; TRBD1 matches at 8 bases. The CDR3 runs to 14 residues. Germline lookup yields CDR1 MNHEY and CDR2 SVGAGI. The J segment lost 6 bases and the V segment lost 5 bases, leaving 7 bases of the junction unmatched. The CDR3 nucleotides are TGTGCCAGCAGTACCGACAGGGGCTGGGATACGCAGTATTTT. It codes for CASSTDRGWDTQYF.

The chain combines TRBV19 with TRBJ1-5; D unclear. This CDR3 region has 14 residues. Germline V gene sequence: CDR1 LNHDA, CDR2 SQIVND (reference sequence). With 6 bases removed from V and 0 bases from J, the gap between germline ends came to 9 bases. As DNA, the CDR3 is TGTGCCAGTAGGCAACAGCATAGCAATCAGCCCCAGCATTTT. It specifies CASRQQHSNQPQHF.

As DNA, the CDR3 is TGCGCCAGCAGCTTGGCGGCCGGGCGGGCTAATGAAAAACTGTTTTTT. Translated: CASSLAAGRANEKLFF. The genes are TRBV5-1 and TRBJ1-4, with D hard to call. Per germline, CDR1 SGHRS and CDR2 YFSETQ. This CDR3 comprises 16 residues. Trimming removed 0 bases from V and 3 bases from J, with 12 bases in between.

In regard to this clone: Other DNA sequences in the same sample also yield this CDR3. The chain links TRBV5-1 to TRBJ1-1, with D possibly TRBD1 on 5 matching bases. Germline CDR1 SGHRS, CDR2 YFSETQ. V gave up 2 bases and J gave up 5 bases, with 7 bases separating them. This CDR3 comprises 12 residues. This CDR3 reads CASSFQGTEAFF. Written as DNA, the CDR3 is TGCGCCAGCAGCTTCCAGGGAACTGAAGCTTTCTTT.

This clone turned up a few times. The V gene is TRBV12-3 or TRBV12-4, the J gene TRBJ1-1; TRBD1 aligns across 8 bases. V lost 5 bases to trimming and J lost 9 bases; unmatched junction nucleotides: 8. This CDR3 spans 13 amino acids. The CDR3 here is CASSIGQGAQAFF. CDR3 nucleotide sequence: TGTGCCAGCAGTATCGGACAGGGAGCTCAAGCTTTCTTT.

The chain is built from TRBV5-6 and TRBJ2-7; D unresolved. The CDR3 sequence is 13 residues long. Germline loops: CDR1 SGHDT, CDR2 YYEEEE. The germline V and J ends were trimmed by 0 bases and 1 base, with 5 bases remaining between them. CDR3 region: CASSLVLSYEQYF. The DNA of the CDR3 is TGTGCCAGCAGCTTGGTCCTTTCCTACGAGCAGTACTTC.

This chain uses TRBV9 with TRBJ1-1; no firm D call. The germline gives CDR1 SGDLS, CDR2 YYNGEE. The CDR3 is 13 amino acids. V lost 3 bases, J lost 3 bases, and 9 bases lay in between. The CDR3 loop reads CASSARSDTEAFF. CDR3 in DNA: TGTGCCAGCAGCGCGAGATCGGACACTGAAGCTTTCTTT.